The clone carrying this TCR beta chain was counted a few times. A J-beta primer mix and a sample-barcoded 5' primer were used in a second PCR of roughly 7 to 12 cycles. Each CDR3 protein gets one entry after TCRdb re-called the 5' RACE reads with MiXCR. The table shows some 700,000 distinct CDR3 sequences, with about 20% occurring only once. This record belongs to a study of blood T cells in healthy people across ages. Germline V gene data show CDR1 as SQVTM and CDR2 as ANQGSEA. Losses at the gene ends were 2 bases for V and 6 bases for J; bases not matched to a gene: 15. There are 19 residues in the CDR3.

Sequenced sample: blood. The rearrangement uses TRBV29-1 and TRBJ2-2; 13 bases fit TRBD2. This clonotype originated in a man in his 70s in good health. The chain's CDR3 is CSVELIETSGRAGAGELFF. The CDR3 DNA reads as TGCAGCGTTGAACTAATCGAAACTAGCGGGAGGGCCGGAGCCGGGGAGCTGTTTTTT.